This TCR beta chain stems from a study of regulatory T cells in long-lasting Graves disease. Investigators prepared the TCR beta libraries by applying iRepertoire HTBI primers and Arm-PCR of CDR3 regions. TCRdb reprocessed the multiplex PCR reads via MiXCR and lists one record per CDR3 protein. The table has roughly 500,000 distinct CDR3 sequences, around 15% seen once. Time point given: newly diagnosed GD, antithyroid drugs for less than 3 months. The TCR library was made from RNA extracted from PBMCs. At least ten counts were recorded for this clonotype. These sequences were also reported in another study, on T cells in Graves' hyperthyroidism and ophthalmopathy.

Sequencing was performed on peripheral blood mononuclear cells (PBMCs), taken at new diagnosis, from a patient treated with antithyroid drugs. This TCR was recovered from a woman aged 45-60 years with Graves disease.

The CDR3 loop is CASTTGSYNEQFF. The DNA of the CDR3 is TGCGCCAGCACCACGGGCTCCTACAATGAGCAGTTCTTC. The rearrangement uses TRBV5-1 and TRBJ2-1; D is unclear. CDR3 size: 13 residues. Looked up from germline, CDR1 is SGHRS and CDR2 is YFSETQ. Trimming shortened V by 6 bases and J by 0 bases, and 7 bases separated the two germline ends.